This entry is about one TCR beta chain. The clone's antigen remains unknown. Base qualities are not provided; no much larger clone lies one nucleotide away. The source of the sample is a study of control samples from healthy donors and cancer patients (dated by TCRdb to 2020 to 2022). Preparation of the library involved the immunoSEQ multiplex PCR assay. TCRdb provides this immuneACCESS table in a form limited to in-frame rearrangements. Some clones are lacking; in checked studies, under half of them reflect an unresolved V gene, and why the rest are absent is not known. The sample table lists about 100,000 clones, 85% to 90% of them with a count of one. In total, the top ten clones hold more than 7% of the sample. From a lookup of the germline V gene, CDR1 and CDR2 are MDHEN and SYDVKM. The junction carries 10 bases between V and J, which are trimmed by 6 bases and 10 bases respectively. The CDR3 starts with the cysteine, ends with the phenylalanine, and has 12 residues. Just the 36-base CDR3 DNA is kept, in frame starting at base 1.

The chain joins TRBV28 to TRBJ1-6, with the D gene not clear enough to name. The specimen was blood. This clonotype originated in a man under 40 in good health. The nucleotide sequence is given as TGTGCCAGCAGCTACTCCGGCTCACCCCTCCACTTT. This yields the protein CASSYSGSPLHF.